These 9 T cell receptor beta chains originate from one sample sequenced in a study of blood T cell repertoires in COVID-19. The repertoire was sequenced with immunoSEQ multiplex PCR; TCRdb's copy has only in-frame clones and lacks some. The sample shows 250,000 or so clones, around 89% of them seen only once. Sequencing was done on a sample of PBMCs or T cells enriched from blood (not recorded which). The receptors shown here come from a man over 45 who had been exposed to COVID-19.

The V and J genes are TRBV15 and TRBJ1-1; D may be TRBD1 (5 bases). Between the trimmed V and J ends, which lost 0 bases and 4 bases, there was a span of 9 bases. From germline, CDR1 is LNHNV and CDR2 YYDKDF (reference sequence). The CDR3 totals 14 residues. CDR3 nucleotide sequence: TGTGCCACCAGCAGAGATGCGGGGGGCACTGAAGCTTTCTTT. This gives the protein CATSRDAGGTEAFF.

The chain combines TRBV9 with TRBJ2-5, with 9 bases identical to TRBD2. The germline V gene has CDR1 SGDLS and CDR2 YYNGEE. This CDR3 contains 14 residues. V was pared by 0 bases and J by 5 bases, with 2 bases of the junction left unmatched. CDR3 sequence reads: CASSVGTSGETQYF. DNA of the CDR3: TGTGCCAGCAGCGTAGGAACTAGCGGGGAGACCCAGTACTTC.

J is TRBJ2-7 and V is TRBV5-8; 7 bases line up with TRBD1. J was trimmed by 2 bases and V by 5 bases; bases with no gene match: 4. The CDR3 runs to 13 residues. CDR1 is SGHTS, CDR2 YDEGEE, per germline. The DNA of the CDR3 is TGTGCCAGCAGTTTGACAGGGCCCTACGAGCAGTACTTC. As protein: CASSLTGPYEQYF.

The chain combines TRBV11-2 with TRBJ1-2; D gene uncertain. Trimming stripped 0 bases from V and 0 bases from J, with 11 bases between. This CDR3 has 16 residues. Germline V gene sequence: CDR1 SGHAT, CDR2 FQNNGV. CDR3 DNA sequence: TGTGCCAGCAGCTTAGAAGGGAGACCAGCTAACTATGGCTACACCTTC. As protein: CASSLEGRPANYGYTF.

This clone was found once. This CDR3 is CATNRGRLETQYF. The CDR3 DNA sequence: TGTGCCACTAACAGGGGTCGGCTGGAGACCCAGTACTTC. The gene calls are TRBV6-4 and TRBJ2-5; 7 bases are shared with TRBD1. Germline trimming cut 10 bases from V and 5 bases from J; bases unmatched to any gene: 10. Germline values: CDR1 MRHNA, CDR2 SNTAGT. The CDR3 totals 13 residues.

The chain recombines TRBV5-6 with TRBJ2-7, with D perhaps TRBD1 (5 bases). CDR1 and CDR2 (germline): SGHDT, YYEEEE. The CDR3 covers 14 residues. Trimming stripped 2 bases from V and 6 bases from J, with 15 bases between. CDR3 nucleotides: TGTGCCAGCAGCTTAGGGGCAGGGCATGCCGAGCAGTACGTC. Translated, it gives CASSLGAGHAEQYV.

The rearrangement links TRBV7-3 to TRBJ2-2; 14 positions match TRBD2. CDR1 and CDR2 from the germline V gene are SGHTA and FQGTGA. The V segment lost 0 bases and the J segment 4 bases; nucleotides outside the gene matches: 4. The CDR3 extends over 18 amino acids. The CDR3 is CASSLTGLAGESTGELFF. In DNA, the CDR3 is TGTGCCAGCAGCTTAACGGGACTAGCGGGAGAGAGCACCGGGGAGCTGTTTTTT. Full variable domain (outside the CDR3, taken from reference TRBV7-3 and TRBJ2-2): GAGVSQTPSNKVTEKGKYVELRCDPISGHTALYWYRQSLGQGPEFLIYFQGTGAADDSGLPNDRFFAVRPEGSVSTLKIQRTERGDSAVYLCASSLTGLAGESTGELFFGEGSRLTVL.

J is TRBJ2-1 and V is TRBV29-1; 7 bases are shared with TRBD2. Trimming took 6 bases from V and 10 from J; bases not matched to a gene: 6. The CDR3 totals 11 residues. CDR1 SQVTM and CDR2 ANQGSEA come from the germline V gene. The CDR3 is CSVVPGLEQFF. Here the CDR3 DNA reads TGCAGCGTAGTACCGGGACTAGAGCAGTTCTTC.

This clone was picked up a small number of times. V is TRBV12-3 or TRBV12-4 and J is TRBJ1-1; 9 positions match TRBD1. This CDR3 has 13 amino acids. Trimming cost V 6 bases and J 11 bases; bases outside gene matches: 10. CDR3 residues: CASSFRDRVAAFF. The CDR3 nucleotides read TGTGCCAGCAGCTTCCGGGACAGGGTTGCCGCTTTCTTT.